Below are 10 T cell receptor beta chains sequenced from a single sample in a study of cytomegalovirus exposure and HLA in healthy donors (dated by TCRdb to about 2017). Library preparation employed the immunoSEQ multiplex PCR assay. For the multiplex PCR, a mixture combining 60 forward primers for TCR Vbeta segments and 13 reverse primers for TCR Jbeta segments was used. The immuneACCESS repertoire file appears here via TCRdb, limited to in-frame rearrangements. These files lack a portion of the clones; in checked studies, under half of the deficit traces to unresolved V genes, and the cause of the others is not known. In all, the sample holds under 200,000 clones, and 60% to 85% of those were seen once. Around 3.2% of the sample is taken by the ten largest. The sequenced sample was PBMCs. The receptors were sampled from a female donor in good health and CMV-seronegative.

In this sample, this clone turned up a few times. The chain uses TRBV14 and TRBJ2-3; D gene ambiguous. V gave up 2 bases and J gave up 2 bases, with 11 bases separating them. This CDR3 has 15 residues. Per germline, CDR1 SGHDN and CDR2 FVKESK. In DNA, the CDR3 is TGTGCCAGCAGCCAATTAGCTCTTCTCACAGATACGCAGTATTTT. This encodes CASSQLALLTDTQYF. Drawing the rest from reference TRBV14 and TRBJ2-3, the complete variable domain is EAGVTQFPSHSVIEKGQTVTLRCDPISGHDNLYWYRRVMGKEIKFLLHFVKESKQDESGMPNNRFLAERTGGTYSTLKVQPAELEDSGVYFCASSQLALLTDTQYFGPGTRLTVL.

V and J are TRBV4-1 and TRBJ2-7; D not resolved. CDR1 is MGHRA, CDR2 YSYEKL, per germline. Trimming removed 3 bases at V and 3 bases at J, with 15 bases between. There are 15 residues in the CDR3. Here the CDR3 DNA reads TGCGCCAGCAGCCACCCCGAACGGCGGTACTACGAGCAGTACTTC. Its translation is CASSHPERRYYEQYF.

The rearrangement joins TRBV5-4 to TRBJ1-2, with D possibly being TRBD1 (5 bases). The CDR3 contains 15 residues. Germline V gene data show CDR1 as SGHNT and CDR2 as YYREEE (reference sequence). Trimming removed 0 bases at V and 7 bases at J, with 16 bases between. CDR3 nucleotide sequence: TGTGCCAGCAGCTTGGGCCGGGGGTCTTCTTTTGGCTACACCTTC. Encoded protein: CASSLGRGSSFGYTF.

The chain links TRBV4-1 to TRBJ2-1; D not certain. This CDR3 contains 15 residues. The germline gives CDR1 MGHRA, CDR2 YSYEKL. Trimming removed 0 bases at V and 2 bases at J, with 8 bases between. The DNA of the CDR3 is TGCGCCAGCAGCCAAGATAGGCGGACCTACAATGAGCAGTTCTTC. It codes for CASSQDRRTYNEQFF.

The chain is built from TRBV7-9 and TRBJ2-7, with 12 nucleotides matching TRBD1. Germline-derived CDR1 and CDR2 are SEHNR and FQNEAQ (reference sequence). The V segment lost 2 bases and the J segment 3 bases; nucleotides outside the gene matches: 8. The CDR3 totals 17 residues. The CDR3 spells CASSLRDRGPVNYEQYF. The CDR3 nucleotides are TGTGCCAGCAGCTTACGGGACAGGGGGCCTGTAAACTACGAGCAGTACTTC.

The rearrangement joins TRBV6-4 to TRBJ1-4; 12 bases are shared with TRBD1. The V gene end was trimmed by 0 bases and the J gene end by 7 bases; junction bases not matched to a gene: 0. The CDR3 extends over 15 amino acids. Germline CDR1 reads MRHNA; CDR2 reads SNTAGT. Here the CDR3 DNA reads TGTGCCAGCAGTGACTCGGGACAGGGGGCTGAAAAACTGTTTTTT. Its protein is CASSDSGQGAEKLFF.

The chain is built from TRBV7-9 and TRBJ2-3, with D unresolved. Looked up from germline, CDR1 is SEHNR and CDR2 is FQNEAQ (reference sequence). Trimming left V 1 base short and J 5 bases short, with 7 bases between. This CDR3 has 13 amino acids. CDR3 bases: TGTGCCAGCAGCTTAGATTCGGGAGATACGCAGTATTTT. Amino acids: CASSLDSGDTQYF.

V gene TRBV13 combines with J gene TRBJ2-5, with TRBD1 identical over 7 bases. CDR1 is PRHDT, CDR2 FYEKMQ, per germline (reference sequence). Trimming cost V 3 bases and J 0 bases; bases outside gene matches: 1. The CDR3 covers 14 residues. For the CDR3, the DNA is TGTGCCAGCAGCTTGGGACAGAACCAAGAGACCCAGTACTTC. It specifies CASSLGQNQETQYF.

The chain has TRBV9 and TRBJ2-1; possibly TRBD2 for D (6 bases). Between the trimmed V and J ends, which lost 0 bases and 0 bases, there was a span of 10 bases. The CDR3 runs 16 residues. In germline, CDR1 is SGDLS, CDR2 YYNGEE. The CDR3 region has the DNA TGTGCCAGCAGCGTAGATAGCGGTAGCTCCTACAATGAGCAGTTCTTC. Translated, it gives CASSVDSGSSYNEQFF.

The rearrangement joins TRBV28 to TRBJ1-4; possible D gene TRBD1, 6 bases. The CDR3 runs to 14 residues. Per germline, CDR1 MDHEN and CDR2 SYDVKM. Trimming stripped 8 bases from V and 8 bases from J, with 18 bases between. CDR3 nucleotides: TGTGCCAGCCTTGGGGGGGCGCCGCGGGAAAAACTGTTTTTT. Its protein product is CASLGGAPREKLFF.